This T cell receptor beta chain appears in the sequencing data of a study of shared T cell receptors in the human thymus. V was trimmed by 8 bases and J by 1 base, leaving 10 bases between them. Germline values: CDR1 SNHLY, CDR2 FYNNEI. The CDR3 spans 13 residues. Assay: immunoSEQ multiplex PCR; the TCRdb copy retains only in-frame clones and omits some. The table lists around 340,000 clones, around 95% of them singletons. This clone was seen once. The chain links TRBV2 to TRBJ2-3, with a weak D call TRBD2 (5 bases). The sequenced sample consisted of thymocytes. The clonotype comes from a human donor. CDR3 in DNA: TGTGCCAGCCGCCAGCGGCGCACAGATACGCAGTATTTT. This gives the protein CASRQRRTDTQYF.